Included here is one TCR beta chain sequence, with context. The antigen is undetermined. These data come from a study of T cell therapy after organ transplantation. Looked up from germline, CDR1 is SGDLS and CDR2 is YYNGEE. Losses at the gene ends were 2 bases for V and 2 bases for J; bases not matched to a gene: 5. CDR3 length: 17 amino acids. The study's findings and limits: CD8 clonality fold change after therapy inversely tracked pretherapy clonality.

Sample time point: 20-29 weeks after completion of therapy. The data were produced by immunoSEQ multiplex PCR, yet TCRdb's version contains in-frame clones alone and is incomplete. The sample lists about 1,500 clones; around 72% were seen once. This sequence originates from a human patient who had received a solid organ transplant and had CMV disease. A share of the T cells may be of graft donor origin. Here the sequenced sample was CD8+ T cells from blood, taken after autologous CMV-specific T cell therapy. The chain links TRBV9 to TRBJ2-3; TRBD2 agrees at 13 bases. This chain's CDR3 is CASSVSGTSGVTDTQYF. CDR3 nucleotide sequence: TGTGCCAGCAGCGTTTCGGGGACTAGCGGGGTCACAGATACGCAGTATTTT.